What follows are 12 T cell receptor beta chains derived from one specimen sequenced in a study of Ad26.COV2.S vaccination and SARS-CoV-2 variants. Specified treatment: 15 to 20 received Ad26.COV2.S at low or high dose, single or two shots; several received placebo; per-sample allocation not given. The samples date from day 63 after the first vaccine or placebo injection. Generated by immunoSEQ multiplex PCR, the TCRdb table keeps only in-frame clones and is missing some. The repertoire has 350,000 to 400,000 clones, around nine tenths of them found once; the top ten carry 3% to 3.5%. This sample comprised peripheral blood, obtained in a trial of Ad26.COV2.S vaccine versus placebo. These receptors were collected from a person between 18 and 60 years old who received the Ad26.COV2.S COVID-19 vaccine or a placebo.

This sequence joins TRBV10-2 and TRBJ2-7; 12 bases map to TRBD2. Trimming at V came to 4 bases and at J to 4 bases, leaving 5 bases not matched to a gene. The CDR3 runs 15 residues. CDR1 is WSHSY, CDR2 SAAADI, per germline. CDR3 region: CASSGLAGESYEQYF. The DNA of the CDR3 is TGCGCCAGCAGTGGACTAGCGGGGGAGTCTTACGAGCAGTACTTC.

The chain employs TRBV30 and TRBJ2-2; 7 bases fit TRBD1. This CDR3 spans 13 amino acids. Germline V gene data show CDR1 as GTSNPN and CDR2 as SVGIG (reference sequence). The CDR3 here is CATDRSFTGELFF. The CDR3, as DNA: TGTGCGACGGACAGGAGCTTCACCGGGGAGCTGTTTTTT.

This clone turned up a few times. The V gene is TRBV3-1 (or the pseudogene TRBV3-2), the J gene TRBJ2-1, with D tentatively TRBD2 (6 bases). CDR1 LGHDT and CDR2 YNNKEL come from the germline V gene (reference sequence). The ends were cut back, 5 bases at V and 10 bases at J, with 15 bases in the middle. This CDR3 contains 13 residues. CDR3 sequence reads: CASSAGPRVEQFF. CDR3 nucleotide sequence: TGTGCCAGCAGCGCGGGACCCCGGGTGGAGCAGTTCTTC.

V is TRBV5-1 and J is TRBJ1-3; D is ambiguous. The germline V and J ends were trimmed by 3 bases and 1 base, with 14 bases remaining between them. Germline V gives CDR1 SGHRS, CDR2 YFSETQ. This CDR3 has 16 residues. CDR3 amino acids: CASSSIDGKSGNTIYF. The CDR3 coding sequence is TGCGCCAGCAGCTCTATTGACGGGAAATCTGGAAACACCATATATTTT.

This clone was counted at least ten times. The rearrangement joins TRBV2 to TRBJ1-2; TRBD1 is a possible D gene (6 bases). The CDR3 has 11 amino acids. The V end lost 4 bases, the J end lost 11 bases, and 11 bases lay between the germline ends. The germline gives CDR1 SNHLY, CDR2 FYNNEI. CDR3 region: CASSGDIWYTF. The CDR3 nucleotides read TGTGCCAGCAGTGGGGACATATGGTACACCTTC.

The table lists this clone with a few counts. V gene TRBV6-2 or TRBV6-3 combines with J gene TRBJ1-1; D gene uncertain. The CDR3 runs to 14 residues. V gave up 6 bases and J gave up 1 base, with 12 bases separating them. Germline CDR1 is MNHEY and CDR2 is SVGEGT. In DNA, the CDR3 is TGTGCCAGCAGCCCGAGAGGGTGGAACACTGAAGCTTTCTTT. Its translation: CASSPRGWNTEAFF.

This clone has a single count. V usage is TRBV20-1 and J usage is TRBJ1-5, with D perhaps TRBD1 (6 bases). The ends were cut back, 3 bases at V and 4 bases at J, with 13 bases in the middle. The CDR3 runs to 14 residues. In germline, CDR1 is DFQATT, CDR2 SNEGSKA (reference sequence). The CDR3 sequence is CSASMTGFNQPQHF. The DNA for the CDR3 is TGCAGTGCTAGTATGACAGGTTTTAATCAGCCCCAGCATTTT.

The CDR3 region is CASSEAEVRTQPQHF. The CDR3 bases are TGTGCCAGCAGTGAAGCAGAGGTCAGGACTCAGCCCCAGCATTTT. This sequence joins TRBV6-1 and TRBJ1-5, with no clear D. The CDR3 has 15 residues. V gave up 0 bases and J gave up 6 bases, with 12 bases separating them. The germline V gene encodes CDR1 MNHNS and CDR2 SASEGT.

The chain combines TRBV5-6 with TRBJ2-7; TRBD2 might be the D (6 bases). Looked up from germline, CDR1 is SGHDT and CDR2 is YYEEEE. The CDR3 is made up of 14 amino acids. V was pared by 0 bases and J by 1 base, with 8 bases between. The CDR3 DNA is TGTGCCAGCAGCTTGGGGGCGGGGTCCTACGAGCAGTACTTC. Its protein product is CASSLGAGSYEQYF. Supplemented by reference TRBV5-6 and TRBJ2-7, the full variable domain reads DAGVTQSPTHLIKTRGQQVTLRCSPKSGHDTVSWYQQALGQGPQFIFQYYEEEERQRGNFPDRFSGHQFPNYSSELNVNALLLGDSALYLCASSLGAGSYEQYFGPGTRLTVT.

Comments on this clone: Other nucleotide sequences from this sample produce the same CDR3. J is TRBJ2-4 and V is TRBV11-3, with 8 bases that match TRBD2. CDR1 SGHNT and CDR2 YENEEA come from the germline V gene. J gave up 5 bases and V 5 bases, and 5 bases lay outside the gene matches. CDR3 length: 14 residues. The chain's CDR3 is CASSRGGLENIQYF. CDR3 in DNA: TGTGCCAGCAGCCGGGGGGGGCTGGAAAACATTCAGTACTTC.

The chain is built from TRBV6-5 and TRBJ1-2; the match to TRBD1 covers 7 bases. This CDR3 comprises 13 residues. The trim removed 7 bases at V and 2 bases at J, leaving 4 bases unmatched. Germline CDR1 reads MNHEY; CDR2 reads SVGAGI. In DNA, the CDR3 is TGTGCCAGCATCCAGGGACAGAACTATGGCTACACCTTC. Protein: CASIQGQNYGYTF.

The chain combines TRBV5-1 with TRBJ2-5; D is perhaps TRBD2 (5 bases). The CDR3 sequence is 14 residues long. Looked up from germline, CDR1 is SGHRS and CDR2 is YFSETQ. V dropped 0 bases and J dropped 5 bases, with 11 bases sitting between them. The CDR3 sequence is CASSLEEGRETQYF. CDR3 nucleotide sequence: TGCGCCAGCAGCTTGGAAGAGGGAAGGGAGACCCAGTACTTC.